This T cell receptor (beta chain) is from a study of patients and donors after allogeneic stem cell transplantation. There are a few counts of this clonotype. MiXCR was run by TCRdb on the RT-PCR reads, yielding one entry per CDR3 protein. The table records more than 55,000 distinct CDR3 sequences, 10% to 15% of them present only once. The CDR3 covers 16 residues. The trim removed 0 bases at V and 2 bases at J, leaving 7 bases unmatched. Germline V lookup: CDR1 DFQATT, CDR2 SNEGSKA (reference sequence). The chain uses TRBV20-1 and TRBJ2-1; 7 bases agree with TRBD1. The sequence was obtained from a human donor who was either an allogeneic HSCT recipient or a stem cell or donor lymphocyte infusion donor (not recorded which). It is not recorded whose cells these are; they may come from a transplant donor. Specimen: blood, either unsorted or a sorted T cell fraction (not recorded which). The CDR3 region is CSARDWDSFPYNEQFF. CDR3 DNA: TGCAGTGCTAGAGATTGGGACAGCTTCCCCTACAATGAGCAGTTCTTC.